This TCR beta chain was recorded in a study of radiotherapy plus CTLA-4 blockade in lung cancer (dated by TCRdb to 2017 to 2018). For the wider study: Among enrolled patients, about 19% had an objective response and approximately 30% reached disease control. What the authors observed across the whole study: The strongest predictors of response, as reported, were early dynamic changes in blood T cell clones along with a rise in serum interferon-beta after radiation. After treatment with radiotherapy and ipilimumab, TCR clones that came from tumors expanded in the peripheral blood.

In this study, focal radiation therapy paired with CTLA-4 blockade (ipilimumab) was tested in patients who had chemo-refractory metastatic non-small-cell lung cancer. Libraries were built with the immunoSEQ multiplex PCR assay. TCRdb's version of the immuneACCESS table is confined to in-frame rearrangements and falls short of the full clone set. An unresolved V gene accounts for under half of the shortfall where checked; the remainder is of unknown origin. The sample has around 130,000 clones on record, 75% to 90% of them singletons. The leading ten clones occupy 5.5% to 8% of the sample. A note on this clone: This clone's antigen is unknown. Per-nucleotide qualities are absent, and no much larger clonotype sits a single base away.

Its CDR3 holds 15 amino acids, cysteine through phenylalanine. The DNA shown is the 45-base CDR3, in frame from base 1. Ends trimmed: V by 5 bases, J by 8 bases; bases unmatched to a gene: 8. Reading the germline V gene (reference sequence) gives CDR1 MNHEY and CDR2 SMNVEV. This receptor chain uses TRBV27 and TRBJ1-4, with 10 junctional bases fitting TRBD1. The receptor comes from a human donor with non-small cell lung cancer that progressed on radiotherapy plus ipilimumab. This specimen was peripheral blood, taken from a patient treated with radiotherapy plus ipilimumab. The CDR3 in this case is CASSRRQGAWEKLFF. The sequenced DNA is TGTGCCAGCAGTCGCCGACAGGGGGCATGGGAAAAACTGTTTTTT. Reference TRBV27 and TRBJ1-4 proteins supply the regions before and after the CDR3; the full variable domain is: EAQVTQNPRYLITVTGKKLTVTCSQNMNHEYMSWYRQDPGLGLRQIYYSMNVEVTDKGDVPEGYKVSRKEKRNFPLILESPSPNQTSLYFCASSRRQGAWEKLFFGSGTQLSVL.